Listed here is a single T cell receptor beta chain. The antigen is not known. The entry originates in a study of cytomegalovirus exposure and HLA in healthy donors. As for the study in general: A later analysis reported the same platform for the roughly 110 validation repertoires and the approximately 670 first-cohort repertoires.

Clones were sequenced by immunoSEQ multiplex PCR, and TCRdb holds only the in-frame ones, with some missing. The sample includes some 120,000 clones, 89% of them seen just once. Study-wide points: In a later analysis, first-cohort TCR clusters were found to tend to co-occur in the 90 to 150 validation repertoires. Under in vitro conditions, a few CMV-associated chains were confirmed as specific for CMV antigens. Researchers counted 150 to 200 TCR beta chains as cytomegalovirus-associated.

V lost 6 bases and J 1 base, leaving 18 bases between the germline ends. In germline, CDR1 is SEHNR, CDR2 FQNEAQ (reference sequence). The CDR3 runs 16 residues. The chain uses TRBV7-9 and TRBJ1-1; D not certain. This clonotype was obtained from a young woman in good health and CMV-seronegative. Material: PBMCs. CDR3 bases: TGTGCCAGCAGTTTAAACGACCAGGAAAAGAACACTGAAGCTTTCTTT. The encoded protein is CASSLNDQEKNTEAFF.